The entry below gives a single TCR beta chain sequence along with its context. The CDR3 covers 16 residues. V was pared by 5 bases and J by 1 base, with 9 bases of the junction left unmatched. Germline V gene sequence: CDR1 SGHDT, CDR2 YYEEEE. This entry is derived from a study of a mutant IDH1 vaccine in newly diagnosed glioma. Overall study: The treated group averaged 40.4 years old and was roughly 62% male, around 38% female. The therapy given earlier, which was standard therapy, consisted of radiotherapy, temozolomide, or both, and most of the patients received both.

Time point defined: baseline, week 1 (first vaccination visit). The treatment denotes: pre-vaccination baseline after standard-of-care therapy. Only in-frame clones appear in the TCRdb table, and some are missing; sequencing was by immunoSEQ multiplex PCR. This table has approximately 70,000 clones, 70% to 80% appearing once. The sequence came from a man aged 45-65 years with glioma. The source material was PBMCs, sampled from a glioma patient treated with radiotherapy, temozolomide or both. This chain connects TRBV5-6 to TRBJ2-5; TRBD1 aligns across 9 bases. Here the CDR3 DNA reads TGTGCCAGCAGTAGTGACAGGGGGGGTTTCCAAGAGACCCAGTACTTC. Amino acids: CASSSDRGGFQETQYF.